The present TCR beta chain was sequenced within a study of vaccination and CD4 T cells after COVID-19. Study context: The authors used overlapping spike peptides from SARS-CoV-2, HCoV-NL63, HCoV-OC43 and HCoV-229E to stimulate cells. Study conclusions and caveats: Convalescent patients' vaccine-specific clones were spike mono-reactive in 304 of 307 cases.

With regard to this clonotype: Its antigen remains unidentified.

V lost 4 bases, J lost 3 bases, and 25 bases lay in between. Germline-derived CDR1 and CDR2 are MNHEY and SMNVEV (reference sequence). This CDR3 spans 19 amino acids. Sample treatment: approximately 10-day PBMC culture with coronavirus spike peptide pools or control peptides (ViraFEST assay). Each well held under 2.5 million PBMCs in IL-2 (about 10 IU/ml) medium with approximately 9.1 ug/ml peptide pools. The study sequenced cultured CD4+ T cell DNA using the Oncomine TCR Beta short-read assay. In this case, cultured CD4+ T cells provided the extracted genomic DNA. TCRdb reanalysed the PCR reads using MiXCR and keeps one entry per CDR3 protein. The table lists about 24,000 distinct CDR3 sequences, about 60% of them singletons.

This sequence originates from a human donor who had recovered from COVID-19. The sequencing input was CD4+ T cells from blood, cultured in vitro. The chain uses TRBV27 and TRBJ2-1, with D tentatively TRBD1 or TRBD2 (5 bases each). For the CDR3, the DNA is TGTGCCAGCAGTTCACCGCCCTGGCTAAGGGACGGTCTCTACAATGAGCAGTTCTTC. It is translated as CASSSPPWLRDGLYNEQFF.